What follows describes a single T cell receptor beta chain. This clonotype showed up just a few times. The clone's antigen remains unknown. The input lacks base qualities; no much larger clone sits a single base away. A case-control design nested within a healthcare worker cohort in London, UK, was used, with weekly nasopharyngeal swab PCR tests and blood sampling performed. Between 23 and 31 March 2020, the week of the UK lockdown, healthcare workers were enrolled and then followed up weekly for as long as 16 weeks. The data are from a study of early T cells in non-severe SARS-CoV-2 infection (dated by TCRdb to 2020 to 2022). Describing the broader study: Because TCR sequencing was done on bulk RNA from unsorted whole blood, the alpha and beta chains could not be paired.

The library came from 5' RACE. Sequenced on a NextSeq 500. The TCR library protocol attached unique molecular identifiers to individual cDNA molecules to correct for sequencing error and PCR bias. Sequencing covered both TCR alpha and beta chains, and within each sample the abundances of alpha and beta sequences were tightly co-correlated. The authors' analysis ran thus. V gene, J gene and CDR3 annotation of TCR sequences was performed with Decombinator V4. TCRs were defined as expanded if a significant change between any two time points was detected under a Poisson model with p below 0.0001. Abundances of TCRs were expressed as counts per million after normalisation to the total number of TCRs sequenced in each sample. TRAV1-2 paired with TRAJ12, TRAJ20 or TRAJ33 defined MAIT TCRs, while TRAV10 paired with TRAJ18 defined iNKT TCRs. VDJdb, accessed 1 November 2021, was searched for CMV, EBV and SARS-CoV-2 annotated TCRs, excluding TCRs annotated for multiple antigens. TCRdb reprocessed the public reads (quality trimming at Q25 with fastp, clone calling with MiXCR) and kept in-frame beta chains. Every distinct CDR3 protein forms one entry, paired with its most common genes and DNA. What appears here as the V and J calls and clone size reflects TCRdb's work, not the paper's. The sample table contains tens of thousands of distinct CDR3 sequences; only one count was recorded for roughly a tenth of them. The leading ten clones occupy over 7.5% of the sample.

On the study overall, not on this receptor specifically: VDJdb matching was skewed toward anti-spike CD8 responses, so virus-specific expansions were likely underestimated and private and CD4 specificities were missed.

CDR1 and CDR2 are read off the germline V gene as MGHRA and YSYEKL. At the junction V is shortened by 0 bases and J by 6 bases; bases outside the gene matches: 10. Including the terminal cysteine and phenylalanine, the CDR3 comprises 17 residues. Only the CDR3 region is kept as DNA, spanning 51 bases read in frame from base 1. The receptor comes from an adult who was a healthcare worker with PCR-confirmed SARS-CoV-2 infection or an uninfected control (not recorded which). The rearrangement joined TRBV4-1 to TRBJ2-1, with 8 middle bases fitting TRBD2. Sequencing used whole blood, obtained at baseline. The sequence in DNA is TGCGCCAGCAGCCAAGATGAAGCTAGCGGGCACCTCAATGAGCAGTTCTTC. It encodes CASSQDEASGHLNEQFF.